This T cell receptor (beta chain) was sequenced in a study of cytomegalovirus exposure and HLA in healthy donors. Findings and limits, study-wide: TCR beta chain V- and J-gene trimming was linked, in a later analysis, to a missense variant in DCLRE1C.

Of note for this clone: As yet, its antigen is unknown.

The V gene's germline CDR1 is SEHNR and CDR2 FQNEAQ (reference sequence). The CDR3 covers 13 residues. Germline trimming cut 3 bases from V and 10 bases from J; bases unmatched to any gene: 5. PCR used 60 Vbeta primers and 13 Jbeta primers. The data were produced by immunoSEQ multiplex PCR, yet TCRdb's version contains in-frame clones alone and is incomplete. The sample shows under 200,000 clones, 65% to 80% of them seen only once. The chain employs TRBV7-9 and TRBJ1-4; TRBD1 agrees at 7 bases. The specimen sequenced was PBMCs. This clonotype was obtained from a woman between 40 and 55 years old in good health and CMV-seropositive. The DNA of the CDR3 is TGTGCCAGCAGCTTCGAGGGGGCAGCAAAACTGTTTTTT. Protein: CASSFEGAAKLFF.